This T cell receptor (beta chain) was captured by sequencing in a study of blood T cell repertoires in COVID-19. Looking at the study overall: Sites in the United States, Italy and Spain provided acute and convalescent COVID-19 samples. PBMCs, B-cell-depleted T cells, or T cells provided the cDNA or gDNA that made up the material.

Germline lookup yields CDR1 KGHSH and CDR2 LQKENI. V shed 2 bases, J shed 4 bases, and the junction held 4 bases outside the gene matches. The CDR3 sequence is 14 residues long. Clones were read by immunoSEQ multiplex PCR, and TCRdb kept only the in-frame ones, dropping some. The sample lists around 250,000 clones; about 89% were seen once. This clonotype originated in a woman aged 55-70 years who had recovered from COVID-19. The J gene is TRBJ1-1, the V gene TRBV18; 7 bases are a match to TRBD1. Material for sequencing was peripheral blood. CDR3 DNA: TGTGCCAGCTCACCAGGACAGGAGTCCACTGAAGCTTTCTTT. As protein: CASSPGQESTEAFF.